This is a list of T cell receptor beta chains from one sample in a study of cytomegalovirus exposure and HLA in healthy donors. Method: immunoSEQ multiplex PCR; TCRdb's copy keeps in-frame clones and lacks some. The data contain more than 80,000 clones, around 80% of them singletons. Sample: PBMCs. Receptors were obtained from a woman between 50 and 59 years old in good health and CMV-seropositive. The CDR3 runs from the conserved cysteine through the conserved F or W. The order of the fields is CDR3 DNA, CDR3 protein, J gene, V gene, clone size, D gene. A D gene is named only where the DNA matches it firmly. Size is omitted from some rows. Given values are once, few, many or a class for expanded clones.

TGTGCCAGCAGTTATAACAGGGACACTGAAGCTTTCTTT,CASSYNRDTEAFF,TRBJ1-1,TRBV7-3,.,.
TGTGCCAGCAGCCAAGTACGCAGGGTCTCTGGAAACACCATATATTTT,CASSQVRRVSGNTIYF,TRBJ1-3,TRBV14,.,.
TGTGCCAGCAGCATCCGTGACAGTCGTGATGAGCAGTACTTC,CASSIRDSRDEQYF,TRBJ2-7,TRBV7-2,.,.
TGCAGCGGCAACGCACAGGGTAGCAATCAGCCCCAGCATTTT,CSGNAQGSNQPQHF,TRBJ1-5,TRBV29-1,.,.
TGTGCCAGCACAGAGGACACAGATAATAATCAGCCCCAGCATTTT,CASTEDTDNNQPQHF,TRBJ1-5,TRBV28,.,.
TGTGCCAGCAGTGAGACTTGGGTAGATACGCAGTATTTT,CASSETWVDTQYF,TRBJ2-3,TRBV6-1,.,.
TGTGCCAGCAGTGATCAGGGCTCAGCTGAAGCTTTCTTT,CASSDQGSAEAFF,TRBJ1-1,TRBV2,.,.
TGTGCCAGCAGCGTAGACGGGACAGGGGTTCGGGGCTACACCTTC,CASSVDGTGVRGYTF,TRBJ1-2,TRBV9,.,TRBD1
TGTGCCAGCAGGGGGGGGGTCATTAGCAATCAGCCCCAGCATTTT,CASRGGVISNQPQHF,TRBJ1-5,TRBV27,few,.
TGTGCCAGCAGCAAAGAAAGGACAGGGGGGGCTTCGAATACGCAGTATTTT,CASSKERTGGASNTQYF,TRBJ2-3,TRBV21-1,.,.
TGTGCCAGCAGTTTGACTAGCGGGGGCTACGAGCAGTACTTC,CASSLTSGGYEQYF,TRBJ2-7,TRBV6-5,.,TRBD2
TGTGCCAGCAGCTTGGTCCGGGGTCAGGATGGCTACACCTTC,CASSLVRGQDGYTF,TRBJ1-2,TRBV7-2,.,.
TGCAGCGTCGCCCAGGTTCTTACGCAGTATTTT,CSVAQVLTQYF,TRBJ2-3,TRBV29-1,few,.
TGTGCCAGCAGTAGAGCCAGCGCTAACTATGGCTACACCTTC,CASSRASANYGYTF,TRBJ1-2,TRBV28,once,.
TGTGCCAGCAGGGACCAATTGACAGGGGGCACTGAAGCTTTCTTT,CASRDQLTGGTEAFF,TRBJ1-1,TRBV6-6,few,TRBD1
TGTGCCAGCAGAGAAAGAATCAGCACTGAAGCTTTCTTT,CASRERISTEAFF,TRBJ1-1,TRBV7-2,.,.
TGTGCCAGTAGTATAAGTGGGGGACATAACACTGAAGCTTTCTTT,CASSISGGHNTEAFF,TRBJ1-1,TRBV19,.,.
TGCGCCAGCAGCTTGGCCGACAGCTATGGCTACACCTTC,CASSLADSYGYTF,TRBJ1-2,TRBV5-1,.,.
TGTGCCAGTAGTATTCTGTCCCCCTCTGGAAACACCATATATTTT,CASSILSPSGNTIYF,TRBJ1-3,TRBV19,few,.
TGTGCCAGCAGCGTAGGCGGGGGCCGTTCCTACAATGAGCAGTTCTTC,CASSVGGGRSYNEQFF,TRBJ2-1,TRBV9,.,.
TGTTCCAGCAGCTTCCCGGACAGGAAGGGATGGTCCTATGGCTACACCTTC,CSSSFPDRKGWSYGYTF,TRBJ1-2,TRBV7-9,.,TRBD1
TGTGCCAGCAGTCCCGGACCGGGATCGGATGGCTACACCTTC,CASSPGPGSDGYTF,TRBJ1-2,TRBV27,.,.
TGTGCCAGCAGCTTAGACCTAGCGATAGATACGCAGTATTTT,CASSLDLAIDTQYF,TRBJ2-3,TRBV11-2,.,.
TGTGCCAGCAGTTCGGGACAGTTTGAGAACACTGAAGCTTTCTTT,CASSSGQFENTEAFF,TRBJ1-1,TRBV27,.,TRBD1
TGTGCCAGCAGCTCAGGGACTAGCGACTACGAGCAGTACTTC,CASSSGTSDYEQYF,TRBJ2-7,TRBV7-2,few,TRBD2
TGTGCCAGCAGCTTTTACAGGGCTAATTCACCCCTCCACTTT,CASSFYRANSPLHF,TRBJ1-6,TRBV13,.,.
TGTGCCTGGGGGGGACTTCCCGCCTTCTCAGCTTTCTTT,CAWGGLPAFSAFF,TRBJ1-1,TRBV30,few,.
TGTGCCAGCAGCCTGGACAGGGCTTACGAGCAGTACTTC,CASSLDRAYEQYF,TRBJ2-7,TRBV6-5,.,TRBD1
TGTGCCAGCAGCCAGACTAGCGGGGGGAACACCGGGGAGCTGTTTTTT,CASSQTSGGNTGELFF,TRBJ2-2,TRBV4-2,many,TRBD2
TGTGCCAGCAGCGTGTATAGATCGGGGGGGCGGTACAATGAGCAGTTCTTC,CASSVYRSGGRYNEQFF,TRBJ2-1,TRBV9,.,TRBD2
TGTTCCAGCAGCCCCATTGGGCAGGGGAACACTGAAGCTTTCTTT,CSSSPIGQGNTEAFF,TRBJ1-1,TRBV7-9,.,.
TGTGCCAGCAGCTTAATGGGGACTAGCGGGGGGGGTTCGACAGATACGCAGTATTTT,CASSLMGTSGGGSTDTQYF,TRBJ2-3,TRBV7-3,.,TRBD2
TGTGCCAGCGTACAGGGGCGAATGAGCTCTGGAAACACCATATATTTT,CASVQGRMSSGNTIYF,TRBJ1-3,TRBV2,.,TRBD1
TGTGCCAGCTCACCACAAGGAGGTTTCCAAGAGACCCAGTACTTC,CASSPQGGFQETQYF,TRBJ2-5,TRBV18,.,.
TGTGCCAGCAGTCCCCGGGACAGGGGGTACGAGCAGTACTTC,CASSPRDRGYEQYF,TRBJ2-7,TRBV6-1,.,TRBD1
TGTGCCAGCAGCCGAGACGGGACAGGGGGCTCAGGCTACACCTTC,CASSRDGTGGSGYTF,TRBJ1-2,TRBV4-2,.,TRBD1
TGTGCCAGCAGTCCTAGTGAAACTTACGAGCAGTACTTC,CASSPSETYEQYF,TRBJ2-7,TRBV6-5,few,.
TGTGCCAGCTCATCTTCAGGGAGGATGTCCACTGAAGCTTTCTTT,CASSSSGRMSTEAFF,TRBJ1-1,TRBV18,.,.
TGTGCCAGCACTACCAGTAGAGGGGGTATGGGCACTGAAGCTTTCTTT,CASTTSRGGMGTEAFF,TRBJ1-1,TRBV19,.,.
TGTGCCAGCATTCCGGGACAGGGCTCCTACGAGCAGTACTTC,CASIPGQGSYEQYF,TRBJ2-7,TRBV28,.,TRBD1
TGTGCCAGCAGTTTCTCGGGGGCAGGCTCCTACAATGAGCAGTTCTTC,CASSFSGAGSYNEQFF,TRBJ2-1,TRBV6-5,.,.
TGTGCCAGCAGTGCTAGCGGGGGGAACAATGAGCAGTTCTTC,CASSASGGNNEQFF,TRBJ2-1,TRBV6-1,.,TRBD2
TGTGCCAGCTCACCACTTGGAAGCAGGGGGTGGGACACTGAAGCTTTCTTT,CASSPLGSRGWDTEAFF,TRBJ1-1,TRBV18,.,TRBD1
TGCGCCAGCAGCTTGGTTACAGGGGGGAACACTGAAGCTTTCTTT,CASSLVTGGNTEAFF,TRBJ1-1,TRBV5-1,.,TRBD1
TGCGCCAGCAGCGAGGACAGGGAGCTTAACTATGGCTACACCTTC,CASSEDRELNYGYTF,TRBJ1-2,TRBV5-1,few,TRBD1
TGTGCCAGCAGTTTCGGTGGAGCCGGGGAGCTGTTTTTT,CASSFGGAGELFF,TRBJ2-2,TRBV27,.,.
TGTGCCTGCAGTATGAGGGGACAGGGGTATAATTCACCCCTCCACTTT,CACSMRGQGYNSPLHF,TRBJ1-6,TRBV30,.,TRBD1